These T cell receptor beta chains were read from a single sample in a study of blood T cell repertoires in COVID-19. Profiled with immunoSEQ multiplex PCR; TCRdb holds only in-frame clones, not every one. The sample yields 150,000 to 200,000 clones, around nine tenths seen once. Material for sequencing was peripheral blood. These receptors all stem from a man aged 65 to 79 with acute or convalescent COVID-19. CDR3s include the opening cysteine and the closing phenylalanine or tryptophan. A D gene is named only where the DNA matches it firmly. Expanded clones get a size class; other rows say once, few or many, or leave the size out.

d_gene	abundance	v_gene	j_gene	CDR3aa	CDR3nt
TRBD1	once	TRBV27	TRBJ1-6	CASSPRQGISPLHF	TGTGCCAGCAGTCCCAGACAGGGAATTTCACCCCTCCACTTT
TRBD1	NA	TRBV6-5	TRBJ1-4	CASKPGQGGKLFF	TGTGCCAGCAAACCGGGACAGGGGGGAAAACTGTTTTTT
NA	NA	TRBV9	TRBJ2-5	CASSVEGTGEETQYF	TGTGCCAGCAGCGTAGAAGGTACCGGGGAAGAGACCCAGTACTTC
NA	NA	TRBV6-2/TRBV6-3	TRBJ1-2	CASTPQGWGYTF	TGTGCCAGCACCCCACAGGGTTGGGGCTACACCTTC
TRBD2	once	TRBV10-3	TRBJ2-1	CAISPSAGGLNNEQFF	TGTGCCATCAGCCCCTCGGCGGGGGGGCTGAATAATGAGCAGTTCTTC
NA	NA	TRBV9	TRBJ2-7	CASSRDSGNEQYF	TGTGCCAGCAGCCGGGACTCGGGTAATGAGCAGTACTTC
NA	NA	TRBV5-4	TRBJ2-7	CASSLVGQHEQYF	TGTGCCAGCAGCTTGGTGGGGCAGCACGAGCAGTACTTC
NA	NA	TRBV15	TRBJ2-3	CATSRDPPGKGDTDTQYF	TGTGCCACCAGCAGAGACCCACCCGGGAAGGGGGACACAGATACGCAGTATTTT
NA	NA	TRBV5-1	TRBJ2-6	CASSLFLGGPPSGANVLTF	TGCGCCAGCAGCTTGTTTTTAGGGGGACCCCCCTCTGGGGCCAACGTCCTGACTTTC
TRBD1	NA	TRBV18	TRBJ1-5	CASSPDSGTGNQPQHF	TGTGCCAGCTCACCAGACTCCGGGACAGGGAATCAGCCCCAGCATTTT
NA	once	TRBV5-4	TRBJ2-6	CASLRGGSGANVLTF	TGTGCCAGCTTGAGGGGGGGCTCTGGGGCCAACGTCCTGACTTTC
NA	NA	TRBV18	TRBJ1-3	CASSPATGSSGNTIYF	TGTGCCAGCTCACCGGCGACAGGTTCCTCTGGAAACACCATATATTTT
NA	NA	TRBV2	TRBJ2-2	CASRRNTGELFF	TGTGCCAGCAGGAGGAACACCGGGGAGCTGTTTTTT
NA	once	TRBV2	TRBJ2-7	CASSESFSYEQYF	TGTGCCAGCAGTGAAAGCTTTTCCTACGAGCAGTACTTC
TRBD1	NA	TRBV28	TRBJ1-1	CASSPRQGSGTGRAFF	TGTGCCAGCAGTCCCCGACAGGGAAGTGGAACGGGACGAGCTTTCTTT
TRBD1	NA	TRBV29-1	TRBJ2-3	CSVEVPGTGVDTQYF	TGCAGCGTTGAAGTGCCCGGGACAGGGGTAGATACGCAGTATTTT
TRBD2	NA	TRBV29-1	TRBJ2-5	CSVVATVAGGVETQYF	TGCAGCGTTGTTGCGACGGTAGCGGGAGGAGTGGAGACCCAGTACTTC
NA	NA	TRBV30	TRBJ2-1	CAWSVSLTNNEQFF	TGTGCCTGGAGTGTATCACTGACTAACAATGAGCAGTTCTTC